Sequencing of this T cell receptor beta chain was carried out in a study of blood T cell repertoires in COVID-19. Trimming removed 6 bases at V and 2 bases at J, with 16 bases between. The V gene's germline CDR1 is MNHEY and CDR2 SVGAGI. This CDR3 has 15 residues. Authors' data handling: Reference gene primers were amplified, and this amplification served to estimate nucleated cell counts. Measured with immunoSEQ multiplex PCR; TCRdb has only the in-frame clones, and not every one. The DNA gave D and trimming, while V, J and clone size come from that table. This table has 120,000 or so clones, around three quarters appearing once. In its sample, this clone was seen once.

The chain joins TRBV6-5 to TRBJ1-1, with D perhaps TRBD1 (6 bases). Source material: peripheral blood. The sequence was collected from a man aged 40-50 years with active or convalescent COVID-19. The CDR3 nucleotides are TGTGCCAGCAGCGTGGACAGACTACCAAACACTGAAGCTTTCTTT. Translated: CASSVDRLPNTEAFF.